This T cell receptor (beta chain) comes out of a study of shared clonotypes between healthy human individuals. Findings and limits, study-wide: When naive CD4 clonotypes were compared across several donors, around 5% were shared. Rarefaction indicated that sorted-subset sequencing remained incomplete although depth was large.

CD45RO-negative CD8 cells positively selected for CCR7 made up the naive population, which excluded terminally differentiated effector memory CD45RA+ cells. Participating donors were healthy, HIV-negative adults free of recent acute infections or vaccinations. How the authors handled the data: Filtering differed for immunoSEQ, which gave only junction sequences without quality scores. The protocol was immunoSEQ multiplex PCR, while the TCRdb copy is restricted to in-frame clones and leaves out a portion. For V, J and clone size, that table is used; D and trimming come from the DNA. The table records more than 2 million clones, about 95% of them present only once. In regard to this clone: Its antigen is undetermined.

After removal of 1 base from V and 5 bases from J, the junction contained 4 bases not matched to a gene. The CDR3 loop spans 15 amino acids. Germline CDR1 and CDR2: MNHNS and SASEGT. The chain employs TRBV6-1 and TRBJ1-2; 10 bases line up with TRBD1. Source material: naive CD8+ T cells sorted from blood. This TCR was recovered from a man in his late teens or twenties in good health. The CDR3 is CASSEGTGGLYGYTF. The CDR3 DNA reads TGTGCCAGCAGTGAAGGGACAGGGGGTCTGTATGGCTACACCTTC.